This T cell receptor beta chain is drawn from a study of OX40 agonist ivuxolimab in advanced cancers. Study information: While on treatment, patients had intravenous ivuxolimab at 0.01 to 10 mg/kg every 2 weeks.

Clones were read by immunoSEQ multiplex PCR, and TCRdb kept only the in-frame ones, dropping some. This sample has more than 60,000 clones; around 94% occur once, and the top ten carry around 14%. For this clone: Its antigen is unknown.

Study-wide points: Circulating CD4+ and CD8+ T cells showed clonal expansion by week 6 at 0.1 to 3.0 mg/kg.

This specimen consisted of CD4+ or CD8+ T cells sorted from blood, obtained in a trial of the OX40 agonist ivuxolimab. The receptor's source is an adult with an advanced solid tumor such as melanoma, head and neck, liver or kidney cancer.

The DNA for the CDR3 is TGTGCCAGCAGGAACCGGAGAAACACCATATATTTT. Its protein product is CASRNRRNTIYF. V gene TRBV21-1 combines with J gene TRBJ1-3. TRBV21-1 is an annotated pseudogene. The CDR3 is 12 amino acids.